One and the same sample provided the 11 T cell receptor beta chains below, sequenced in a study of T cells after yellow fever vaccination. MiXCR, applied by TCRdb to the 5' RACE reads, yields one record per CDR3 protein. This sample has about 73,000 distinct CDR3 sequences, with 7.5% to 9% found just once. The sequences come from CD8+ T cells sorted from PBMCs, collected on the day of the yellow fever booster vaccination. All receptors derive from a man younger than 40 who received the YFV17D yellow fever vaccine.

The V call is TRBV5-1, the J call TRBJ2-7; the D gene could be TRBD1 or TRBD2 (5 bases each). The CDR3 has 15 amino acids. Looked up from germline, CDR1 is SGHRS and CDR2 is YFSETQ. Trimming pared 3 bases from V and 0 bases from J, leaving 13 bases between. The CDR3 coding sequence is TGCGCCAGCAGCTCCCCTCGGGACGGCTCCTACGAGCAGTACTTC. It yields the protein CASSSPRDGSYEQYF.

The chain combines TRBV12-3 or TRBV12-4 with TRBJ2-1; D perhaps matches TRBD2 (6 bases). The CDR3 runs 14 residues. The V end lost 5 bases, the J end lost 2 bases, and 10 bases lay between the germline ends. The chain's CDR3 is CASSPGLTYNEQFF. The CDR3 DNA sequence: TGTGCCAGCAGTCCCGGACTAACCTACAATGAGCAGTTCTTC.

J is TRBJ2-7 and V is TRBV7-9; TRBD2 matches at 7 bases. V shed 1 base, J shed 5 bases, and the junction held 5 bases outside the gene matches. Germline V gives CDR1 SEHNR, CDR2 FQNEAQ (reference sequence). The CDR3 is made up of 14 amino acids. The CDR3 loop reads CASSLGGSGDEQYF. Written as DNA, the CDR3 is TGTGCCAGCAGCTTAGGCGGGAGTGGCGACGAGCAGTACTTC.

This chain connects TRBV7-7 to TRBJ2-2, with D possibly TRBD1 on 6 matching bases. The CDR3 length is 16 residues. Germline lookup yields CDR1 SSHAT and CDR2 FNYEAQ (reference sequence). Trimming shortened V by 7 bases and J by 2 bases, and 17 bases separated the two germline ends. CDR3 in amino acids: CASTPSRQVNTGELFF. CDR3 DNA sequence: TGTGCCAGCACCCCCTCCAGACAGGTCAACACCGGGGAGCTGTTTTTT.

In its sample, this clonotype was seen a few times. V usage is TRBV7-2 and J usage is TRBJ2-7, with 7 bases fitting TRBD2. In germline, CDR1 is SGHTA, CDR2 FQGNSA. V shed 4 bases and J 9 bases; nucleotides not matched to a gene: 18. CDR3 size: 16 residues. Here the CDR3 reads CASSSVRSSGQYAQYF. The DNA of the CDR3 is TGTGCCAGCAGCTCAGTGAGGAGTAGCGGGCAATATGCGCAGTACTTC.

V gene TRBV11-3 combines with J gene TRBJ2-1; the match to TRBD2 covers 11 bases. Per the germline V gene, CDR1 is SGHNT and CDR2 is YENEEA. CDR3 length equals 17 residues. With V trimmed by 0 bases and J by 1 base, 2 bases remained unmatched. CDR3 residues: CASSLDGTSGSYNEQFF. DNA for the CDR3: TGTGCCAGCAGCTTAGATGGGACTAGCGGATCCTACAATGAGCAGTTCTTC.

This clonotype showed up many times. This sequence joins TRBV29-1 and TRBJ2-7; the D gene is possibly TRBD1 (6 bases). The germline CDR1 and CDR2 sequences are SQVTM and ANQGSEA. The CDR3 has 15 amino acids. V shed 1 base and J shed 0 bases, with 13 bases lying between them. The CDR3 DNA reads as TGCAGCGTTGAAGTTGGGACATCGAGCTCCTACGAGCAGTACTTC. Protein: CSVEVGTSSSYEQYF.

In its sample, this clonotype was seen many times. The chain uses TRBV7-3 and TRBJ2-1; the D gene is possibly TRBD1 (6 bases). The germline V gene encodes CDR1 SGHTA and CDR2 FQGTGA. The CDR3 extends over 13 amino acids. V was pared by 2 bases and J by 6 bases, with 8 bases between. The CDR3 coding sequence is TGTGCCAGCAGCTTAGGGGGCCCCAATGAGCAGTTCTTC. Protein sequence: CASSLGGPNEQFF.

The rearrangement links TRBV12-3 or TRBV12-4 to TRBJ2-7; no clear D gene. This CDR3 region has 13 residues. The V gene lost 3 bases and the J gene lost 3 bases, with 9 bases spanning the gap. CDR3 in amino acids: CASSLLQSYEQYF. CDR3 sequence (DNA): TGTGCCAGCAGTTTGTTACAGAGCTACGAGCAGTACTTC.

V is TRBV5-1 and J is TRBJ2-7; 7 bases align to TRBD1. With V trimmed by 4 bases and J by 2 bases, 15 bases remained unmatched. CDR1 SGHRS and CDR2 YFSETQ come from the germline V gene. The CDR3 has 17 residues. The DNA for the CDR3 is TGCGCCAGCAGCCCAACGGAAGGACAGGATCGGACCTACGAGCAGTACTTC. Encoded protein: CASSPTEGQDRTYEQYF. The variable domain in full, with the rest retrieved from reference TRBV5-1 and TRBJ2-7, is KAGVTQTPRYLIKTRGQQVTLSCSPISGHRSVSWYQQTPGQGLQFLFEYFSETQRNKGNFPGRFSGRQFSNSRSEMNVSTLELGDSALYLCASSPTEGQDRTYEQYFGPGTRLTVT.

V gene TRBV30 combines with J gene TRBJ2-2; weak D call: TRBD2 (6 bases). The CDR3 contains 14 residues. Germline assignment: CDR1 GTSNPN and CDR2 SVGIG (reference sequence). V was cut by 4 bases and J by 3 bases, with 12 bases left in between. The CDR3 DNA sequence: TGTGCCTGGACCGGAGTAGCGGACACCGGGGAGCTGTTTTTT. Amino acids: CAWTGVADTGELFF.